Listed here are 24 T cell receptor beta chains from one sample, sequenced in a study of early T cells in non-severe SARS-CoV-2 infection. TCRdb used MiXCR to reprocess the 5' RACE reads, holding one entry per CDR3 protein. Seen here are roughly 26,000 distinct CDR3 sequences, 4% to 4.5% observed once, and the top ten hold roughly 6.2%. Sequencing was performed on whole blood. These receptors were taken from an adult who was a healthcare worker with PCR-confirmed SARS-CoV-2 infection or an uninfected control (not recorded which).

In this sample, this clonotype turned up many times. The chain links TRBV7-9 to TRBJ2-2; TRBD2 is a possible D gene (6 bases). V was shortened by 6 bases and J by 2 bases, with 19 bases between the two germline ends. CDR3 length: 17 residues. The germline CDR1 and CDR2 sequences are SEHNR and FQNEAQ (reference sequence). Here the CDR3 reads CASSLQPGLQNTGELFF. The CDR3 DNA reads TGTGCCAGCAGTTTACAGCCGGGACTCCAAAACACCGGGGAGCTGTTTTTT.

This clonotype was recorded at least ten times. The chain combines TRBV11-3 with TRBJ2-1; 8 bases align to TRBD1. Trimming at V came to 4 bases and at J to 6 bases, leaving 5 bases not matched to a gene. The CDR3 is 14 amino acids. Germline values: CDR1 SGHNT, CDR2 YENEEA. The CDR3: CASSSWTGINEQFF. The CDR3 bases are TGTGCCAGCAGCTCTTGGACAGGGATCAATGAGCAGTTCTTC. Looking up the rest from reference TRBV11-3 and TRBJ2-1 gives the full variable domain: EAGVVQSPRYKIIEKKQPVAFWCNPISGHNTLYWYLQNLGQGPELLIRYENEEAVDDSQLPKDRFSAERLKGVDSTLKIQPAELGDSAVYLCASSSWTGINEQFFGPGTRLTVL.

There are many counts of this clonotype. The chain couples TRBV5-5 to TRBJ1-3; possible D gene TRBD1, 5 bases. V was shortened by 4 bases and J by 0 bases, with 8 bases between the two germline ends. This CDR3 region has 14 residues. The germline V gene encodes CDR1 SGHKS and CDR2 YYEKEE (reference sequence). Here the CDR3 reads CASSPTASGNTIYF. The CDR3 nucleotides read TGTGCCAGCAGCCCGACAGCCTCTGGAAACACCATATATTTT. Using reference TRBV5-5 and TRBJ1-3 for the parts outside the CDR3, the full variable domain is DAGVTQSPTHLIKTRGQQVTLRCSPISGHKSVSWYQQVLGQGPQFIFQYYEKEERGRGNFPDRFSARQFPNYSSELNVNALLLGDSALYLCASSPTASGNTIYFGEGSWLTVV.

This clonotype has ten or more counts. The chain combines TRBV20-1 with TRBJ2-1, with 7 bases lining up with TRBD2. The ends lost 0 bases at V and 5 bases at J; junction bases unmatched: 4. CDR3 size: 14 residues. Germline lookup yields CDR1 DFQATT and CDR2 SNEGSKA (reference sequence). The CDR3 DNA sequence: TGCAGTGCTAGAGATTCCGGGAGGAACAATGAGCAGTTCTTC. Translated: CSARDSGRNNEQFF.

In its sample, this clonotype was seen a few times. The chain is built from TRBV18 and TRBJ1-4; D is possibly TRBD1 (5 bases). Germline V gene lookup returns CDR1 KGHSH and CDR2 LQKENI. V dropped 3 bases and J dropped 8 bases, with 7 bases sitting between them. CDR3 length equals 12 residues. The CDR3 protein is CASSPDREKLFF. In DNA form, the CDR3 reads TGTGCCAGCTCACCCGACAGAGAAAAACTGTTTTTT.

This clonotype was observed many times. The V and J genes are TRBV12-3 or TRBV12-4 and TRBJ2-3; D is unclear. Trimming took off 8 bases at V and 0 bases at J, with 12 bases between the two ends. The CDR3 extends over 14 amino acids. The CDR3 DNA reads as TGTGCCAGCGCTAACTTCGCTAGCACAGATACGCAGTATTTT. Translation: CASANFASTDTQYF.

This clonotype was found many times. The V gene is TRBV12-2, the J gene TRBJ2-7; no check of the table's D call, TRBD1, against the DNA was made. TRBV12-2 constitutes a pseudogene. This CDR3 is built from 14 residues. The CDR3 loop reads CASRPRLGIDEQYF. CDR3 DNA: TGTGCAAGTCGCCCCCGGTTAGGGATCGACGAGCAGTACTTC.

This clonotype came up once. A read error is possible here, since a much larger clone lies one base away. The CDR3 DNA sequence: TGCAGTGCTCCCGGACAGGGGGCGCGAAATGAGCAGCTCTTC. Protein sequence: CSAPGQGARNEQLF. J is TRBJ2-1 and V is TRBV20-1, with 11 bases aligning to TRBD1. There are 14 residues in the CDR3. The germline V gene has CDR1 DFQATT and CDR2 SNEGSKA (reference sequence).

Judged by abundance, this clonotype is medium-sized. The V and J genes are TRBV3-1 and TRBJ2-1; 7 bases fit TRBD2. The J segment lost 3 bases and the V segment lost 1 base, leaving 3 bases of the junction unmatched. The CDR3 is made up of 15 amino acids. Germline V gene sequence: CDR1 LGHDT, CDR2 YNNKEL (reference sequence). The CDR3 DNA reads TGTGCCAGCAGCCAAGGGACGGGAGGCTACAATGAGCAGTTCTTC. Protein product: CASSQGTGGYNEQFF.

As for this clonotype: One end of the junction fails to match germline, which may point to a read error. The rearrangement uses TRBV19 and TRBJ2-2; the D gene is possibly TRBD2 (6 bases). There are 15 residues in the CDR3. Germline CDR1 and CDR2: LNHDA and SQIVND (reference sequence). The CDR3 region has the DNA TGTGCCAGTAGAATAGGAGGGGTGAACACCGGGGAGCTGTTTTTT. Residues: CASRIGGVNTGELFF.

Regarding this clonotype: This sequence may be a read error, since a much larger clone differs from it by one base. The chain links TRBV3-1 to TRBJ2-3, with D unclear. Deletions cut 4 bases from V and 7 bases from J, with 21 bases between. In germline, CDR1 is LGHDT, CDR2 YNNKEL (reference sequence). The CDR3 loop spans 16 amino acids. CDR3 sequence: CASSLDASRMEYTQYF. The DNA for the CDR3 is TGTGCCAGCAGCCTGGATGCATCTAGGATGGAATATACGCAGTATTTT.

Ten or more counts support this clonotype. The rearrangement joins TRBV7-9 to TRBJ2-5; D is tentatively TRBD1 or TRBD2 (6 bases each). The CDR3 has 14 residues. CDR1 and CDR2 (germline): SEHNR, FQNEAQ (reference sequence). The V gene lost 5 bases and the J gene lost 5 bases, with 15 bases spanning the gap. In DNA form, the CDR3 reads TGTGCCAGCAGCCCGGGGGCGACTCAGGAGACCCAGTACTTC. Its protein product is CASSPGATQETQYF.

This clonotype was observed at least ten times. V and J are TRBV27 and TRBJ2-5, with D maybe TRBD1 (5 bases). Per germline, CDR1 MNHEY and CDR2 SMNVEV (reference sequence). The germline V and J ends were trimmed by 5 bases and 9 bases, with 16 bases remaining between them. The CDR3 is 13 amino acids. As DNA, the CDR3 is TGTGCCAGCAGTCCACAGGTTAATTGGGCCCAGTACTTC. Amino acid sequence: CASSPQVNWAQYF.

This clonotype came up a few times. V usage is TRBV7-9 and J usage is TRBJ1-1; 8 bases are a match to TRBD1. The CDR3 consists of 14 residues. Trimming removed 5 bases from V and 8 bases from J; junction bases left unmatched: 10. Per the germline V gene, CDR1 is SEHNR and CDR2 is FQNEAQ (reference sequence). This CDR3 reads CASSPTGGRFEAFF. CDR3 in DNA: TGTGCCAGCAGCCCCACAGGGGGACGATTCGAAGCTTTCTTT.

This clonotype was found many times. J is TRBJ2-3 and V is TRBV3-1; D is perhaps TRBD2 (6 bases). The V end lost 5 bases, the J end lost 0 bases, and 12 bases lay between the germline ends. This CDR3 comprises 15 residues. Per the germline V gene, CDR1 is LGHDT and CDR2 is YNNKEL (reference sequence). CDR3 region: CASSGGRTSTDTQYF. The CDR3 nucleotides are TGTGCCAGCAGCGGGGGGAGGACTAGCACAGATACGCAGTATTTT.

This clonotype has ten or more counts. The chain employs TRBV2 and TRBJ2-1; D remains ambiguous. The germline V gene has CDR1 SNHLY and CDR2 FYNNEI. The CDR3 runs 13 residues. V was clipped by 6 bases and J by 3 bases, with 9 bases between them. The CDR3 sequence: CASRPGLYNEQFF. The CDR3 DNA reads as TGTGCCAGCAGGCCGGGCCTCTACAATGAGCAGTTCTTC.

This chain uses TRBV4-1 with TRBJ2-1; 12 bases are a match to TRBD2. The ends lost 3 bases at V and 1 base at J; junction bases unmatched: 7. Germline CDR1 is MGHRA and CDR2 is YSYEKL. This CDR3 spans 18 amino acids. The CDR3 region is CASSQQASGRVSYNEQFF. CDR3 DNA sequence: TGCGCCAGCAGCCAGCAAGCTAGCGGGAGGGTTTCCTACAATGAGCAGTTCTTC.

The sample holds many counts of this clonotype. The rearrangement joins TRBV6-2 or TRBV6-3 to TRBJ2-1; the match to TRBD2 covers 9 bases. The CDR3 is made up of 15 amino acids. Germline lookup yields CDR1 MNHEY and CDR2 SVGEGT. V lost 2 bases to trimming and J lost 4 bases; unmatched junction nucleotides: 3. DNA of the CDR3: TGTGCCAGCAGTTACGCGGGAGGGTTTTACAATGAGCAGTTCTTC. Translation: CASSYAGGFYNEQFF.

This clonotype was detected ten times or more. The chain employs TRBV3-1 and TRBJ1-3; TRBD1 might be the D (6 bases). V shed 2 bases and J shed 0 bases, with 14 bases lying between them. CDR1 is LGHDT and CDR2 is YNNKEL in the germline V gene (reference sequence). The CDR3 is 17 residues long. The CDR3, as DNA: TGTGCCAGCAGCCAACCGTTGGGGGCCTTCTCTGGAAACACCATATATTTT. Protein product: CASSQPLGAFSGNTIYF.

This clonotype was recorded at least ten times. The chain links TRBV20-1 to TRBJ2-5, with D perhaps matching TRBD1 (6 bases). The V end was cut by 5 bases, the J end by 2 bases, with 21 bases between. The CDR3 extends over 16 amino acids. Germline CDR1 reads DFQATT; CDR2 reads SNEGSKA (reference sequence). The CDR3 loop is CSAESGWTDMQETQYF. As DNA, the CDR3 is TGCAGTGCTGAAAGCGGTTGGACAGACATGCAAGAGACCCAGTACTTC.

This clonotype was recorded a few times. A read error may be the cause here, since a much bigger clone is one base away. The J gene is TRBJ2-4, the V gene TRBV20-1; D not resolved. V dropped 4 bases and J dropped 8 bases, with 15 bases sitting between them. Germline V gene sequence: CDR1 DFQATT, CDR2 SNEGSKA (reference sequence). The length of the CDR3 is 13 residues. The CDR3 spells CSAKPAGQDIQYF. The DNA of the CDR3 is TGCAGTGCTAAACCGGCAGGCCAAGACATTCAGTACTTC.

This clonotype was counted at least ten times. In DNA, the CDR3 is TGTGCCAGCAGTTTGGATCCCGGGACAGCAGCCTACGAGCAGTACTTC. It specifies CASSLDPGTAAYEQYF. The rearrangement uses TRBV6-5 and TRBJ2-7; the match to TRBD1 covers 7 bases. From germline, CDR1 is MNHEY and CDR2 SVGAGI. After removal of 4 bases from V and 2 bases from J, the junction contained 11 bases not matched to a gene. This CDR3 comprises 16 residues.

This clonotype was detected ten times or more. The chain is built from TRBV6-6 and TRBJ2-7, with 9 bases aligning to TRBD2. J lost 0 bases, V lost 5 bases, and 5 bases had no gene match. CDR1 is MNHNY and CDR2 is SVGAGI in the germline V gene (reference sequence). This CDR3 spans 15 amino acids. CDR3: CASSRRTSASYEQYF. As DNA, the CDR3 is TGTGCCAGCAGTCGCAGGACTAGCGCCTCCTACGAGCAGTACTTC.

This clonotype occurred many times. The CDR3 sequence: CASSFSGGNQYF. The CDR3 region has the DNA TGTGCCAGCAGCTTTAGCGGGGGAAACCAGTACTTC. The chain joins TRBV7-2 to TRBJ2-4; TRBD2 matches 9 bases. The CDR3 sequence is 12 residues long. Germline CDR1 SGHTA, CDR2 FQGNSA. With V trimmed by 3 bases and J by 13 bases, 4 bases remained unmatched.